Below, 17 T cell receptor beta chains from the same sample are listed, as sequenced in a study of tumor and adjacent non-tumor tissue in lung cancer. Three rounds of nested PCR, following a modified ARM-PCR protocol, produced the TCRbeta library. TCRdb called the multiplex PCR reads again in MiXCR, with one record for every CDR3 protein. The profile shows about 100,000 distinct CDR3 sequences, more than 55% of them singletons. No cell sorting was done before RNA was extracted from the tissue. Distant lung tissue was collected more than 3 cm away from the tumor edge. The sequencing sample was made of distant non-tumor lung tissue. The receptor set was obtained from a man aged 25-40 years with non-small cell lung cancer.

Concerning this clonotype itself: This may arise from a read error, as a much more abundant clone is one base away. The rearrangement links TRBV4-3 to TRBJ2-1; D is unresolved. Gene TRBJ2-7 matches the end of the DNA better, so the J call may be wrong. The germline V gene encodes CDR1 LGHNA and CDR2 YSLEER. This CDR3 comprises 14 residues. CDR3 sequence: CASSQEVRWGEQYF. CDR3 nucleotide sequence: TGCGCCAGCAGCCAAGAAGTCCGGTGGGGTGAGCAGTACTTC.

This clonotype has a count of ten or more. This sequence joins TRBV5-4 and TRBJ1-2, with no clear D. V gave up 0 bases and J gave up 4 bases, with 10 bases separating them. Germline CDR1 SGHNT, CDR2 YYREEE (reference sequence). There are 14 residues in the CDR3. The chain's CDR3 is CASSLGEEGYGYTF. The CDR3 DNA reads TGTGCCAGCAGCTTGGGTGAGGAGGGCTATGGCTACACCTTC.

Regarding this clonotype: The germline gene is not matched at one end of the junction; a read error may be the cause. V is TRBV5-1 and J is TRBJ2-7; 7 bases align to TRBD2. Germline V gives CDR1 SGHRS, CDR2 YFSETQ. The CDR3 extends over 15 amino acids. The CDR3 loop reads CASSLSPGGRDEQYF. CDR3 DNA: TGCGCTAGCAGCCTATCACCCGGGGGGAGGGACGAGCAGTACTTC.

For this clonotype: One junction end disagrees with the germline gene, perhaps due to a read error. The chain has TRBV12-3 or TRBV12-4 and TRBJ2-1; D is possibly TRBD2 (6 bases). The CDR3 loop spans 15 amino acids. In DNA, the CDR3 is TGTGCTAGCAGTTCAGTGTTAGCGGAATACAATGAGCACTTCTTC. This encodes CASSSVLAEYNEHFF.

A word on this clonotype: A much larger clone differs by one base, so this may be a read error. The rearrangement links TRBV12-3 or TRBV12-4 to TRBJ2-6; possible D gene TRBD1, 5 bases. The CDR3 has 14 amino acids. CDR3 region: CASSRSSGASVLTF. DNA for the CDR3: TGTGCCAGCAGTCGATCCTCTGGGGCCAGCGTCCTGACTTTC.

Turning to this clonotype: A much larger clone lies one base from this, so it may be a read error. The chain joins TRBV12-3 or TRBV12-4 to TRBJ1-1; a possible D gene is TRBD1 (6 bases). This CDR3 is built from 13 residues. The ends were cut back, 6 bases at V and 2 bases at J, with 10 bases in the middle. The CDR3: CASSLDSNTEAFF. CDR3 sequence (DNA): TGTGCCAGCAGCTTGGACAGCAACACTGAAGCTTTCTTT.

This clonotype was recorded at least ten times. V and J are TRBV29-1 and TRBJ2-1; 7 nucleotides agree with TRBD2. Germline V lookup: CDR1 SQVTM, CDR2 ANQGSEA. The CDR3 is 15 residues long. The V segment lost 3 bases and the J segment 4 bases; nucleotides outside the gene matches: 9. CDR3 region: CSVDSAGAGYNEQFF. The CDR3 DNA reads as TGCAGCGTTGACTCGGCGGGAGCCGGTTACAATGAGCAGTTCTTC.

Comments on this clonotype: The junction departs from the called germline gene at one end, perhaps through a read error. V is TRBV6-2 or TRBV6-3 and J is TRBJ1-5, with D possibly TRBD1 on 5 matching bases. This CDR3 contains 14 residues. The germline V gene has CDR1 MNHEY and CDR2 SVGEGT. CDR3 sequence (DNA): TGTGCCAGGAGTTCAGGGCAGGGTGTCCAGCCCCAGCATTTT. Its translation is CARSSGQGVQPQHF.

Comments on this clonotype: The conserved phenylalanine or tryptophan normally closing the CDR3 is absent here, so this likely arose from a read error. The DNA is left out, because the CDR3 cannot be placed on it with certainty; the CDR3 is given as TCRdb lists it. The chain carries TRBV4-1 and TRBJ2-1; the D call in the table, TRBD2, was not verified against the DNA. Per the germline V gene, CDR1 is MGHRA and CDR2 is YSYEKL. Ends included, the CDR3 has 17 residues. The CDR3: CASSQDYLAGGGNEQLL.

Comments on this clonotype: The junction differs from germline at one of its ends, possibly a read error. The chain employs TRBV20-1 and TRBJ1-4; 7 nucleotides align to TRBD1. The germline gives CDR1 DFQATT, CDR2 SNEGSKA (reference sequence). This CDR3 contains 14 residues. For the CDR3, the DNA is TGCAGTGCCTCGACACAGGGGTTGAATGATAAACTGTTTTTC. Its translation is CSASTQGLNDKLFF.

This clonotype occurred a few times. Since a much larger clone is just one base distant, this may be a read error. This chain links TRBV6-6 with TRBJ2-2; 7 bases agree with TRBD2. CDR1 and CDR2 (germline): MNHNY, SVGAGI (reference sequence). This CDR3 spans 13 amino acids. The CDR3 nucleotides are TGTGTCAGCAGTTACACGGGGGGAGGGGAGCTGTTTTTT. Translating gives CVSSYTGGGELFF.

The chain couples TRBV29-1 to TRBJ2-2; D is ambiguous. There are 13 residues in the CDR3. V was trimmed by 5 bases and J by 1 base, leaving 8 bases between them. In germline, CDR1 is SQVTM, CDR2 ANQGSEA. The DNA for the CDR3 is TGCAGCGTTCGGTCAGGGAACACCGGGGAGCTGTTTTTT. Its translation is CSVRSGNTGELFF.

This clonotype was seen at least ten times. The chain couples TRBV6-5 to TRBJ2-7, with D unresolved. Germline V gives CDR1 MNHEY, CDR2 SVGAGI. The V and J ends lost 5 bases and 2 bases respectively, with 7 bases between them. This CDR3 region has 12 residues. CDR3 sequence reads: CASSPRPYEQYF. CDR3 nucleotide sequence: TGTGCCAGCAGTCCGCGCCCCTACGAGCAGTACTTC.

As concerns this clonotype: Possible read error: a much larger clone is one base away. This rearrangement joins TRBV11-2 to TRBJ1-1; D is ambiguous. The CDR3 length is 14 residues. CDR1 and CDR2 from the germline V gene are SGHAT and FQNNGV. V was clipped by 2 bases and J by 5 bases, with 12 bases between them. This chain's CDR3 is CASSLKGSGTEAFF. DNA for the CDR3: TGTGCCAGCAGCTTAAAGGGTTCTGGAACTGAAGCTTTCTTT.

This clonotype appeared a single time. The chain couples TRBV11-1 to TRBJ2-2; possibly TRBD1 or TRBD2 for D (5 bases each). Germline assignment: CDR1 SGHAT and CDR2 FQDESV (reference sequence). Deletions cut 5 bases from V and 9 bases from J, with 19 bases between. The CDR3 has 15 amino acids. In DNA, the CDR3 is TGTGCCAGCAGCCCAAGCCCATATGGGACCCGGGAGCTGTTTTTT. It translates to CASSPSPYGTRELFF.

The V and J genes are TRBV4-1 and TRBJ2-3, with TRBD2 identical over 9 bases. With 4 bases clipped from V and 8 bases from J, the junction kept 10 bases outside the gene matches. The germline V gene has CDR1 MGHRA and CDR2 YSYEKL. CDR3 length: 15 residues. CDR3 sequence reads: CASSPCSGGRVTQYF. CDR3 nucleotide sequence: TGCGCCAGCAGCCCCTGTAGCGGGGGCAGGGTTACGCAGTATTTT.

Worth noting for this clonotype: The junction shows a germline mismatch at one end, possibly a read error. The rearrangement uses TRBV12-3 or TRBV12-4 and TRBJ2-4, with D possibly being TRBD1 (6 bases). The CDR3 spans 15 residues. DNA for the CDR3: TGTACCAGCAGGCCAACAGGGATAGTCAAAAACATTCAGTACTTC. The encoded protein is CTSRPTGIVKNIQYF.